This entry features one T cell receptor beta chain sequence. Its target antigen remains unknown. Base-call qualities are not available, and no considerably larger clone is one nucleotide away. Participants in the prospective study were enrolled through a virtual design, were aged about 18 to 89 years, and lived in roughly 25 United States geographic areas. In the prospective study, cohorts were assigned on the basis of participant-reported clinical history obtained from a screening survey and a study questionnaire. Exposed participants had been in contact with someone with a PCR-confirmed or clinician-diagnosed COVID-19 case within 2 weeks of study entry. In the prospective study, mobile phlebotomists collected whole blood, serum and a nasopharyngeal or oropharyngeal swab from each participant. Prospective study participants could optionally give additional blood draws and questionnaires over an approximately two-month period. Before DNA extraction, prospective study blood samples were shipped either frozen or at room temperature.

This sample is drawn from a study of blood T cell repertoires in COVID-19 (dated by TCRdb to 2020 to 2022). With respect to the entire study: The collaborator samples originated in the United States, Italy and Spain and spanned the acute and convalescent phases of COVID-19. Where available, HLA class I and class II types were taken from metadata supplied by the sample provider and were not determined by assay-based typing. The material from the prospective study consisted of cDNA or gDNA derived from T cells, B-cell-depleted T cells, or PBMCs. Samples were obtained from the ongoing ImmuneRACE study (first 160 participants) and from about 1,300 subjects provided by 6 global collaborators. A freely available public database, intended as a resource for researchers studying the immune response to SARS-CoV-2, is where the repertoires were released. The dataset comprised deeply sampled blood TCRbeta repertoires from subjects exposed to, actively infected with, or recovered from COVID-19. The sample metadata nearly always contained a de-identified subject ID, COVID-19 status, age in years and sex.

TCRbeta CDR3 regions were amplified from genomic DNA by means of the immunoSEQ Assay, a bias-controlled multiplex PCR. Concerning the study's data processing: The number of nucleated cells in each sample was estimated by amplification of reference gene primers within the assay. Sequence reads were collapsed and filtered to measure the absolute abundance of every unique TCRbeta CDR3 rearrangement. For each sample, productive Simpson clonality was calculated by taking the square root of Simpson's diversity index across productive rearrangements. As stored in TCRdb, this immuneACCESS dataset retains in-frame rearrangements with V and J assigned. A fraction of the clones does not appear; measured against another copy, unresolved V genes explain less than half of the discrepancy, and the remainder lacks a known reason. That table is the source of V, J and clone size, and D and trimming were worked out from the DNA. The sample has about 220,000 clones on record, about four fifths of them singletons. The ten top clones hold more than 4.5% of the sample.

The germline V gene encodes CDR1 SGHRS and CDR2 YFSETQ. The junction shows trimming of 4 bases on V and 0 bases on J, plus 13 bases between the germline ends. The CDR3 sequence holds 15 residues, the cysteine and phenylalanine included. The read is trimmed to its CDR3 DNA, 45 bases read in frame from base 1. Overall study outcomes, separate from this receptor: Clinical and demographic metadata were provided uncurated, with the amount varying by source and participant.

The V gene is TRBV5-1 and the J gene is TRBJ1-1; no confident D gene assignment can be made. This receptor was identified in a woman between 45 and 60 years old who had been exposed to COVID-19. The sample was PBMCs or T cells enriched from blood (not recorded which). The CDR3 protein: CASSQTRLMNTEAFF. The DNA sequence is TGCGCCAGCAGCCAGACTCGACTGATGAACACTGAAGCTTTCTTT.